What follows are 32 T cell receptor beta chains derived from one specimen sequenced in a study of human T cells and chemical hapten exposure. Indicated time point: pre-sensitization, week 0. Treatment defined: therapeutic diphenylcyclopropenone sensitization with weekly scalp DPC. TCRdb re-analysed the RACE reads in MiXCR, keeping a single row per CDR3 protein. The table lists under 65,000 distinct CDR3 sequences, about 9.4% of them singletons. Source: whole blood, taken in connection with sensitization to the hapten diphenylcyclopropenone (DPC). Receptor source: a woman aged 40 to 50 with alopecia areata. Some clones in this sample may be carry-over from other donors' samples.

This clonotype was observed a few times. This chain joins TRBV12-3 or TRBV12-4 and TRBJ1-6; unclear D gene. This CDR3 spans 11 amino acids. V was clipped by 3 bases and J by 16 bases, with 10 bases between them. The CDR3: CASSLRRPLHF. CDR3 DNA sequence: TGTGCCAGCAGTTTGAGACGACCTCTCCACTTT.

This clonotype came up many times. This chain uses TRBV13 with TRBJ1-5; no reliable D call. The V and J ends lost 3 bases and 6 bases respectively, with 9 bases between them. This CDR3 has 13 amino acids. Germline V lookup: CDR1 PRHDT, CDR2 FYEKMQ (reference sequence). In DNA form, the CDR3 reads TGTGCCAGCAGCTTCAGAGGTCGTCAGCCCCAGCATTTT. Translating it yields CASSFRGRQPQHF. Using reference TRBV13 and TRBJ1-5 for the parts outside the CDR3, the full variable domain is AAGVIQSPRHLIKEKRETATLKCYPIPRHDTVYWYQQGPGQDPQFLISFYEKMQSDKGSIPDRFSAQQFSDYHSELNMSSLELGDSALYFCASSFRGRQPQHFGDGTRLSIL.

This clonotype was picked up many times. The chain combines TRBV6-1 with TRBJ1-1, with D maybe TRBD1 (6 bases). The CDR3 has 11 amino acids. CDR1 and CDR2 (germline): MNHNS, SASEGT. V gave up 11 bases and J gave up 5 bases, with 12 bases separating them. The CDR3 loop is CALRGLTEAFF. Here the CDR3 DNA reads TGTGCCCTCAGGGGATTGACTGAAGCTTTCTTT.

Ten or more counts support this clonotype. The chain has TRBV7-2 and TRBJ2-3; 10 bases align to TRBD2. The CDR3 runs to 16 residues. V dropped 5 bases and J dropped 1; count of bases not matched to a gene: 6. Looked up from germline, CDR1 is SGHTA and CDR2 is FQGNSA. The chain's CDR3 is CASSLYTSGGTDTQYF. CDR3 sequence (DNA): TGTGCCAGCAGCCTCTATACTAGCGGGGGCACAGATACGCAGTATTTT.

The sample holds a few counts of this clonotype. The chain carries TRBV9 and TRBJ2-3, with 8 bases identical to TRBD2. From germline, CDR1 is SGDLS and CDR2 YYNGEE. The CDR3 sequence is 15 residues long. With 6 bases clipped from V and 0 bases from J, the junction kept 6 bases outside the gene matches. CDR3 sequence: CASTGGPSSTDTQYF. CDR3 in DNA: TGTGCCAGCACGGGGGGGCCCTCTAGCACAGATACGCAGTATTTT. Drawing the rest from reference TRBV9 and TRBJ2-3, the complete variable domain is DSGVTQTPKHLITATGQRVTLRCSPRSGDLSVYWYQQSLDQGLQFLIQYYNGEERAKGNILERFSAQQFPDLHSELNLSSLELGDSALYFCASTGGPSSTDTQYFGPGTRLTVL.

This clonotype was seen at least ten times. The chain joins TRBV5-5 to TRBJ2-1; D uncertain. The CDR3 spans 15 residues. The germline V gene has CDR1 SGHKS and CDR2 YYEKEE (reference sequence). V was clipped by 0 bases and J by 4 bases, with 11 bases between them. Written as DNA, the CDR3 is TGTGCCAGCAGCTTGGGAATCTTTTTTTACAATGAGCAGTTCTTC. This codes for CASSLGIFFYNEQFF.

There are a few counts of this clonotype. The chain joins TRBV7-6 to TRBJ2-3; D is possibly TRBD1 (6 bases). Germline lookup yields CDR1 SGHVS and CDR2 FNYEAQ. CDR3 length: 14 residues. The ends were cut back, 5 bases at V and 2 bases at J, with 11 bases in the middle. CDR3 nucleotides: TGTGCCAGCAGCCTTGGACAGTACACAGATACGCAGTATTTT. It codes for CASSLGQYTDTQYF.

This clonotype has a count of ten or more. The chain carries TRBV28 and TRBJ1-1, with 7 bases that match TRBD1. The trim removed 5 bases at V and 4 bases at J, leaving 13 bases unmatched. The CDR3 consists of 16 residues. Germline V gives CDR1 MDHEN, CDR2 SYDVKM. As DNA, the CDR3 is TGTGCCAGCAGTGCCCGGGACAGCCGAGGGGTCACTGAAGCTTTCTTT. Protein product: CASSARDSRGVTEAFF. Looking up the rest from reference TRBV28 and TRBJ1-1 gives the full variable domain: DVKVTQSSRYLVKRTGEKVFLECVQDMDHENMFWYRQDPGLGLRLIYFSYDVKMKEKGDIPEGYSVSREKKERFSLILESASTNQTSMYLCASSARDSRGVTEAFFGQGTRLTVV.

The V call is TRBV12-3 or TRBV12-4, the J call TRBJ2-7; D might be TRBD1 (5 bases). The CDR3 has 16 amino acids. V dropped 6 bases and J dropped 3 bases, with 21 bases sitting between them. The CDR3 loop is CASSPRLGLRGYEQYF. The CDR3 region has the DNA TGTGCCAGCAGCCCCCGTTTAGGGCTAAGGGGCTACGAGCAGTACTTC.

This clonotype was seen many times. The rearrangement links TRBV30 to TRBJ1-5; D unclear. Trimming removed 5 bases from V and 3 bases from J, with 11 bases in between. CDR1 is GTSNPN, CDR2 SVGIG, per germline (reference sequence). CDR3 size: 13 residues. CDR3 coding DNA: TGTGCCTGGGGTACAAGAACCAATCAGCCCCAGCATTTT. Translation gives CAWGTRTNQPQHF.

In its sample, this clonotype was seen many times. The rearrangement links TRBV4-3 to TRBJ2-7; 9 bases align to TRBD2. Germline lookup yields CDR1 LGHNA and CDR2 YSLEER. V was pared by 0 bases and J by 2 bases, with 2 bases of the junction left unmatched. The CDR3 runs 15 residues. The CDR3 loop is CASSQDASGAYEQYF. The CDR3 region has the DNA TGCGCCAGCAGCCAAGACGCTAGCGGGGCCTACGAGCAGTACTTC.

This clonotype was picked up a small number of times. CDR3 sequence (DNA): TGCGCCAGCAGCCAAGATCCCTTGGGTGGGTGGCAAGAGACCCAGTACTTC. Protein: CASSQDPLGGWQETQYF. The chain combines TRBV4-1 with TRBJ2-5; D unclear. Trimming removed 0 bases at V and 2 bases at J, with 16 bases between. CDR3 length: 17 residues. Germline lookup yields CDR1 MGHRA and CDR2 YSYEKL.

The chain links TRBV7-8 to TRBJ1-5; D not certain. Trimming shortened V by 0 bases and J by 0 bases, and 12 bases separated the two germline ends. The germline CDR1 and CDR2 sequences are SGHVS and FQNEAQ. This CDR3 has 17 amino acids. CDR3 bases: TGTGCCAGCAGCTTAGCGGTGAGACATATTAGCAATCAGCCCCAGCATTTT. Amino acids: CASSLAVRHISNQPQHF.

As for this clonotype: A clone one base away is much larger, so this may be a read error. The V gene is TRBV7-2, the J gene TRBJ1-1; no reliable D call. CDR1 is SGHTA, CDR2 FQGNSA, per germline. The CDR3 is made up of 14 amino acids. The CDR3 loop reads CACSPTSMNTEAFF. CDR3 sequence (DNA): TGTGCCTGCAGCCCCACGTCGATGAACACTGAAGCTTTCTTT.

This clonotype has just a few counts. The chain carries TRBV29-1 and TRBJ1-4; 9 bases align to TRBD1. Trimming removed 7 bases from V and 7 bases from J; junction bases left unmatched: 7. Germline loops: CDR1 SQVTM, CDR2 ANQGSEA. The CDR3 length is 13 residues. The CDR3 region is CSATPGQGEKLFF. In DNA, the CDR3 is TGCAGCGCTACACCGGGACAGGGTGAAAAACTGTTTTTT. Combining the CDR3 with reference TRBV29-1 and TRBJ1-4 gives the whole variable domain SAVISQKPSRDICQRGTSLTIQCQVDSQVTMMFWYRQQPGQSLTLIATANQGSEATYESGFVIDKFPISRPNLTFSTLTVSNMSPEDSSIYLCSATPGQGEKLFFGSGTQLSVL.

This clonotype was detected only a few times. The chain combines TRBV29-1 with TRBJ2-3; D unresolved. V lost 7 bases and J lost 6, with 8 bases in between. The CDR3 is made up of 10 amino acids. Germline V lookup: CDR1 SQVTM, CDR2 ANQGSEA. This CDR3 is CSAAIDTQYF. CDR3 nucleotides: TGCAGCGCCGCAATTGATACGCAGTATTTT.

This chain uses TRBV6-2 or TRBV6-3 with TRBJ2-1; D might be TRBD1 or TRBD2, each matching 6 bases. CDR1 is MNHEY, CDR2 SVGEGT, per germline. CDR3 length: 14 residues. Deletions cut 6 bases from V and 4 bases from J, with 13 bases between. As DNA, the CDR3 is TGTGCCAGCAGCCACGGGGGCGGTTACAATGAGCAGTTCTTC. Its protein is CASSHGGGYNEQFF.

To note about this clonotype: A read error may be the cause here, since a much bigger clone is one base away. This sequence joins TRBV4-1 and TRBJ2-3; weak D call: TRBD2 (5 bases). This CDR3 region has 14 residues. CDR1 MGHRA and CDR2 YSYEKL come from the germline V gene. CDR3 coding DNA: TGCGTCAGCAGCGGCGGCCTATACACAGATACGCAGTATTTT. It is translated as CVSSGGLYTDTQYF.

This clonotype was recorded many times. V and J are TRBV19 and TRBJ2-6; D not resolved. The ends were cut back, 7 bases at V and 0 bases at J, with 10 bases in the middle. The germline CDR1 and CDR2 sequences are LNHDA and SQIVND (reference sequence). The CDR3 length is 15 residues. Here the CDR3 reads CASTPIGSGANVLTF. The DNA of the CDR3 is TGTGCCAGTACTCCCATCGGCTCTGGGGCCAACGTCCTGACTTTC.

This rearrangement joins TRBV7-6 to TRBJ2-1; 13 nucleotides match TRBD2. Germline V CDR1 and CDR2: SGHVS, FNYEAQ. The CDR3 contains 18 residues. Trimming took 3 bases from V and 7 from J; bases not matched to a gene: 12. CDR3 sequence reads: CASSFTPLLAGGPNEQFF. DNA of the CDR3: TGTGCCAGCAGCTTTACTCCCCTACTAGCGGGGGGGCCAAATGAGCAGTTCTTC.

This clonotype was seen at least ten times. The chain carries TRBV7-9 and TRBJ1-1; TRBD1 might be the D (6 bases). Germline loops: CDR1 SEHNR, CDR2 FQNEAQ (reference sequence). The CDR3 length is 14 residues. V was shortened by 6 bases and J by 0 bases, with 11 bases between the two germline ends. For the CDR3, the DNA is TGTGCCAGCAGACCGACAGGAATGAACACTGAAGCTTTCTTT. The encoded protein is CASRPTGMNTEAFF.

This clonotype was counted ten times or more. This rearrangement joins TRBV7-6 to TRBJ2-1, with 9 bases lining up with TRBD1. Germline V gene lookup returns CDR1 SGHVS and CDR2 FNYEAQ. V shed 5 bases and J 6 bases; nucleotides not matched to a gene: 5. The CDR3 loop spans 14 amino acids. In nucleotides, the CDR3 is TGTGCCAGCAGCCCGCGGGACAGGGCCAATGAGCAGTTCTTC. Protein sequence: CASSPRDRANEQFF.

This clonotype has a handful of counts. The CDR3 here is CSAVRSGGTNYGYTF. The DNA of the CDR3 is TGCAGTGCTGTTCGTTCGGGGGGAACTAACTATGGCTACACCTTC. V and J are TRBV20-1 and TRBJ1-2; maybe TRBD1 (5 bases). The CDR3 spans 15 residues. Germline CDR1 is DFQATT and CDR2 is SNEGSKA (reference sequence). V was clipped by 5 bases and J by 0 bases, with 16 bases between them.

This clonotype was counted ten times or more. The rearrangement uses TRBV3-1 and TRBJ1-5, with 8 bases fitting TRBD1. This CDR3 region has 16 residues. Germline V gives CDR1 LGHDT, CDR2 YNNKEL (reference sequence). The junction had 8 bases not matched to a gene; V was cut back by 0 bases and J by 7 bases. The CDR3 loop reads CASSQDGAGGGQPQHF. CDR3 DNA: TGTGCCAGCAGCCAAGATGGGGCAGGGGGCGGGCAGCCCCAGCATTTT.

This clonotype showed up just a few times. The rearrangement uses TRBV5-1 and TRBJ2-5; tentatively, D is TRBD1 (6 bases). Germline CDR1 is SGHRS and CDR2 is YFSETQ. This CDR3 comprises 15 residues. Trimming shortened V by 4 bases and J by 4 bases, and 17 bases separated the two germline ends. The CDR3 nucleotides are TGCGCCAGCAGCCTACAGGAGGCCAGGGGAGAGACCCAGTACTTC. The encoded protein is CASSLQEARGETQYF.

This clonotype came up a few times. The rearrangement links TRBV13 to TRBJ2-7; no firm D call. CDR3 length: 14 amino acids. Germline V gene sequence: CDR1 PRHDT, CDR2 FYEKMQ (reference sequence). V lost 5 bases, J lost 4 bases, and 15 bases lay in between. The CDR3 loop reads CASSLTESSYEQYF. The CDR3 DNA sequence: TGTGCCAGCAGCCTCACTGAGTCGAGTTACGAGCAGTACTTC.

This clonotype was recorded at least ten times. The chain joins TRBV7-2 to TRBJ2-3; 7 nucleotides match TRBD1. Germline V lookup: CDR1 SGHTA, CDR2 FQGNSA. J was trimmed by 4 bases and V by 6 bases; bases with no gene match: 16. This CDR3 comprises 17 residues. The CDR3 bases are TGTGCCAGCAGACGCCGGCCCGGGACAGATAGGTCAGATACGCAGTATTTT. It specifies CASRRRPGTDRSDTQYF.

The table lists this clonotype with many counts. This chain connects TRBV20-1 to TRBJ1-1, with D perhaps TRBD1 (6 bases). Trimming cost V 6 bases and J 0 bases, with 17 bases left between them. Germline CDR1 reads DFQATT; CDR2 reads SNEGSKA (reference sequence). The CDR3 runs to 15 residues. The CDR3, as DNA: TGCAGTGCCAGCCTGACAGGACGCATGAACACTGAAGCTTTCTTT. Its translation is CSASLTGRMNTEAFF.

This clonotype showed up many times. J is TRBJ2-7 and V is TRBV11-2; the match to TRBD2 covers 9 bases. The germline V gene encodes CDR1 SGHAT and CDR2 FQNNGV. V was clipped by 5 bases and J by 1 base; unmatched bases: 6. The CDR3 is 15 residues long. The CDR3 nucleotides are TGTGCCAGCAGCCCGAGCGGGGGGTCGTCCTACGAGCAGTACTTC. It is translated as CASSPSGGSSYEQYF.

J is TRBJ2-7 and V is TRBV20-1; D ambiguous. V lost 3 bases, J lost 3 bases, and 9 bases lay in between. The germline V gene has CDR1 DFQATT and CDR2 SNEGSKA (reference sequence). The CDR3 sequence is 12 residues long. The CDR3 coding sequence is TGCAGTGCTAGTGGCAGCTACTACGAGCAGTACTTC. Its translation is CSASGSYYEQYF.

Written as DNA, the CDR3 is TGTGCCAGCAGCCCCAAGGGGGCTGCACTCGCTTTCTTT. It encodes CASSPKGAALAFF. This chain links TRBV5-4 with TRBJ1-1, with 7 bases matching TRBD1. The CDR3 runs to 13 residues. Germline V gives CDR1 SGHNT, CDR2 YYREEE (reference sequence). The ends lost 4 bases at V and 11 bases at J; junction bases unmatched: 11.

This clonotype was counted many times. This rearrangement joins TRBV5-4 to TRBJ1-4, with 7 positions matching TRBD1. Germline values: CDR1 SGHNT, CDR2 YYREEE (reference sequence). The CDR3 length is 15 residues. The V gene end was trimmed by 0 bases and the J gene end by 6 bases; junction bases not matched to a gene: 5. The CDR3: CASSLAGDRYEKLFF. Written as DNA, the CDR3 is TGTGCCAGCAGCTTGGCGGGGGACAGATATGAAAAACTGTTTTTT.